The following is a TCR beta chain sequence with its context. Its antigen is undetermined. There are 16 residues in the CDR3. The V gene's germline CDR1 is MNHEY and CDR2 SVGEGT. Trimming stripped 0 bases from V and 0 bases from J, with 10 bases between. The record originates from a study of identical twins. All donors comprised healthy Caucasians. Notes on the study in general: Monozygotic twins shared more out-of-frame TCR alpha than recombination models predicted.

TCRdb re-called the 5' RACE reads with MiXCR, one entry per CDR3 protein. The sample yields 200,000 to 250,000 distinct CDR3 sequences, about 7% seen once. This same sample was also part of a study on yellow fever vaccine responses in identical twins.

The sequenced sample consisted of memory (CD45RO+) T cells sorted from blood. The rearrangement joins TRBV6-2 or TRBV6-3 to TRBJ2-3; D remains unclear. This clonotype originated in a woman between 18 and 29 years old in good health. Written as DNA, the CDR3 is TGTGCCAGCAGTTACTCGGTGCCCCGCAGCACAGATACGCAGTATTTT. It translates to CASSYSVPRSTDTQYF.